The TCR beta chain under discussion was sequenced for a study of T-cell reconstitution after alpha-beta-depleted transplantation in children. General observations from the study: Expanded clones from the graft, numbering several hundred, reportedly supplied alpha-beta T cells about two months after transplant. T-cell counts and diversity at one year post-transplant came mainly from newly produced T cells. Diversity of TCRbeta at day 60 was high in some patients, arising from surviving recipient T cells and thymic progenitors.

V was pared by 3 bases and J by 10 bases, with 9 bases of the junction left unmatched. The germline CDR1 and CDR2 sequences are SGHTA and FQGTGA. The CDR3 loop spans 14 amino acids. Note on this clonotype: No antigen is known for it.

Using unique molecular identifiers, the investigators prepared the TCRbeta library. TCRdb re-called the PCR reads with MiXCR, one entry per CDR3 protein. The profile shows roughly 220,000 distinct CDR3 sequences, around 7.7% of them singletons. Specimen: PBMCs, mostly from graft donor cells, collected 360 days after TCRalphabeta/CD19-depleted stem cell transplant. The TCR was taken from a male patient under 10 years old who had a stem cell transplant for acute myeloid leukemia, so the T cells may come from the graft donor. V usage is TRBV7-3 and J usage is TRBJ2-1, with 7 bases fitting TRBD1. The CDR3 sequence is CASSFHPPGQEQFF. CDR3 DNA: TGTGCCAGCAGCTTTCACCCTCCGGGACAGGAGCAGTTCTTC.